This T cell receptor beta chain appears in the sequencing data of a study of T cell responses to AZD1222 COVID-19 vaccine. Study-wide findings and caveats: With two AZD1222 doses given, Spike-specific TCR breadth and depth both rose.

Produced via immunoSEQ multiplex PCR; TCRdb's table is partial and in-frame only. The data hold about 110,000 clones, with over 80% observed a single time. Germline lookup yields CDR1 MNHEY and CDR2 SVGAGI. The CDR3 is 13 amino acids. V dropped 6 bases and J dropped 9 bases, with 15 bases sitting between them. This clone was seen once. The antigen is not known. The clonotype was recovered from an adult in good health. The source material was peripheral blood, sampled on day 0 of AZD1222 vaccination. The V and J genes are TRBV6-5 and TRBJ1-3; tentative D call: TRBD1 (5 bases). Here the CDR3 DNA reads TGTGCCAGCAGCCGGGGGATCCAAGGCACCATATATTTT. Translation gives CASSRGIQGTIYF.